This T cell receptor beta chain stems from a study of CD8+ T cells in alopecia areata. Study details: Tofacitinib ran for 6 to 18 months before 6 months off drug.

Extraction of RNA preceded its reverse transcription into cDNA, which served as the sequencing template. The protocol was immunoSEQ multiplex PCR, while the TCRdb copy is restricted to in-frame clones and leaves out a portion. Of approximately 6,900 clones detected, roughly 70% appear once; the ten largest clones hold approximately 16%. Treatment given: oral pan-JAK inhibitor, 5-10 mg twice daily. Collected material from alopecia areata patients comprised lesional scalp punch biopsies and peripheral blood. Regarding this clone: No antigen is known for it.

Whole-study findings and limits: Possibly as an HLA-related effect, TCR sharing across patients appeared less clear than in mice. Tofacitinib significantly decreased scalp clonality and expanded CD8+ clones among top 100. Lesional scalp exceeded normal scalp in clonality, especially in alopecia totalis/universalis.

Material: skin, obtained at week 4, from a patient treated with tofacitinib. This TCR derives from a human donor with alopecia areata.

CDR3 DNA sequence: TGCAGCGTCACAGGACAGGGGGGACAGCCCCAGCATTTT. This codes for CSVTGQGGQPQHF. This sequence joins TRBV29-1 and TRBJ1-5; 10 bases line up with TRBD1. The V and J ends lost 6 bases and 7 bases, in that order; junction bases with no gene match: 6. This CDR3 has 13 amino acids. In germline, CDR1 is SQVTM, CDR2 ANQGSEA.